The sequence of this T cell receptor (beta chain) was determined in a study of blood T cells in healthy people across ages. Regarding the study as a whole: It was held that the diversity estimates obtained from one million T cells were underestimates. It was the long-lived donors that had more naive CD4+ cells and higher diversity than aged donors. As age increased, TCR beta diversity per million T cells fell in a roughly linear fashion.

Combining a sample-barcoded 5' primer with a J-beta primer mix, a second PCR ran for about 7 to 11 cycles. Every cDNA molecule carried a tag from a template-switch adaptor bearing 12 random nucleotides. TCRdb re-derived calls from the 5' RACE reads in MiXCR, one entry per CDR3 protein. The sample includes just over 800,000 distinct CDR3 sequences, 62% of them seen just once. On this clonotype: Its antigen is currently unknown.

From germline, CDR1 is MNHEY and CDR2 SVGAGI. V shed 6 bases and J 5 bases; nucleotides not matched to a gene: 10. The CDR3 spans 14 residues. The TCR sequence derives from a man younger than 45 in good health. The sample taken for sequencing was blood. The chain couples TRBV6-5 to TRBJ2-7; 7 bases are a match to TRBD2. The DNA for the CDR3 is TGTGCCAGCAGCCGCCCCGCCGGGGGGAACGAGCAGTACTTC. The encoded protein is CASSRPAGGNEQYF.